This T cell receptor beta chain was documented in a study of blood T cell repertoires in COVID-19. Study-wide background: Sites across the United States, Italy and Spain contributed samples from acute and convalescent COVID-19. Sample material is recorded as cDNA or gDNA derived from T cells, B-cell-depleted T cells, or PBMCs.

V lost 4 bases, J lost 1 base, and 9 bases stayed unmatched. From germline, CDR1 is SGHRS and CDR2 YFSETQ. The CDR3 has 17 amino acids. Authors' analysis steps: Cell counts per sample came from amplifying reference gene primers. Only in-frame clones appear in the TCRdb table, and some are missing; sequencing was by immunoSEQ multiplex PCR. That table is the source of V, J and clone size, and D and trimming were worked out from the DNA. The profile shows roughly 250,000 clones, 90% of them singletons. This clone came up once. The gene calls are TRBV5-1 and TRBJ2-1, with 9 bases identical to TRBD1. The clonotype was recovered from a woman aged 40-49 years with acute or convalescent COVID-19. Sequenced sample: peripheral blood. This CDR3 is CASSAIPGTGSYNEQFF. The CDR3 coding sequence is TGCGCCAGCAGCGCAATACCCGGGACAGGGTCCTACAATGAGCAGTTCTTC.